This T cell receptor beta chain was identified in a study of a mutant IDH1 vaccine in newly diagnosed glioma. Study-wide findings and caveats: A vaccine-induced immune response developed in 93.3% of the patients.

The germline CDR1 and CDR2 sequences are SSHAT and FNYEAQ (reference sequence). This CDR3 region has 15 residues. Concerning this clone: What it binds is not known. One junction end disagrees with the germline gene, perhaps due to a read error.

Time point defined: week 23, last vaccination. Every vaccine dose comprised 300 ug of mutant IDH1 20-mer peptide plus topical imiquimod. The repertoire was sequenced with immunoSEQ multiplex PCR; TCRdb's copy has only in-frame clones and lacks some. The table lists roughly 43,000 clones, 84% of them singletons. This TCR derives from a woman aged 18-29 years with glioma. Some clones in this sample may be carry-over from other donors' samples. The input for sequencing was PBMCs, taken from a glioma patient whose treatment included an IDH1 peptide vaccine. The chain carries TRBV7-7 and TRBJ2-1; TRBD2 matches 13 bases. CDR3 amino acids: CASSPGTSGINEQFF. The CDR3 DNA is TGTGCTAGCAGCCCCGGGACTAGCGGGATTAATGAGCAGTTCTTC.